This T cell receptor beta chain was identified in a study of early T cells in non-severe SARS-CoV-2 infection. The germline V and J ends were trimmed by 0 bases and 5 bases, with 5 bases remaining between them. The germline V gene encodes CDR1 SGDLS and CDR2 YYNGEE. CDR3 length equals 12 residues. TCRdb analysed the 5' RACE reads with MiXCR anew, one entry per CDR3 protein. This table holds about 80,000 distinct CDR3 sequences, 5.5% to 7.5% found once. In this sample, this clonotype turned up many times. Sequencing input: whole blood. This sequence was found in an adult who was a healthcare worker with PCR-confirmed SARS-CoV-2 infection or an uninfected control (not recorded which). V is TRBV9 and J is TRBJ2-5; D is unclear. The CDR3 loop reads CASSVVGETQYF. CDR3 nucleotide sequence: TGTGCCAGCAGCGTAGTAGGGGAGACCCAGTACTTC.